In this sample, the clone carrying this T cell receptor beta chain turned up many times. The target antigen is unknown. The data were obtained in a study of T cell clonality in common variable immunodeficiency. Whole-study results and caveats: Fewer TCRbeta clones were shared among CVID subjects than controls. CVID patient heterogeneity limited repertoire-clinical complication correlations.

Blood samples were heparinized, 5 to 8 ml per donor. Produced via immunoSEQ multiplex PCR; TCRdb's table is partial and in-frame only. The sample yields about 40,000 clones, without any singletons. Sequencing used peripheral blood mononuclear cells. The clonotype originates from a person aged 18 to 75 in good health.

The CDR3 bases that were read are TGCGCCAGCAGCGAGAACAGGGGGCGAAAATTAAGCTCTGGGGCCAACGTC. Translating gives CASSENRGRKLSSGANV. The whole CDR3 region reads CASSENRGRKLSSGANVLTF. J is TRBJ2-6 and V is TRBV5-1, with 9 nucleotides matching TRBD1. The read stops 3 residues short of the end of the CDR3; the missing end is completed from the germline J gene. J lost 0 bases, V lost 4 bases, and 14 bases had no gene match. The CDR3 loop spans 20 amino acids. Per the germline V gene, CDR1 is SGHRS and CDR2 is YFSETQ.